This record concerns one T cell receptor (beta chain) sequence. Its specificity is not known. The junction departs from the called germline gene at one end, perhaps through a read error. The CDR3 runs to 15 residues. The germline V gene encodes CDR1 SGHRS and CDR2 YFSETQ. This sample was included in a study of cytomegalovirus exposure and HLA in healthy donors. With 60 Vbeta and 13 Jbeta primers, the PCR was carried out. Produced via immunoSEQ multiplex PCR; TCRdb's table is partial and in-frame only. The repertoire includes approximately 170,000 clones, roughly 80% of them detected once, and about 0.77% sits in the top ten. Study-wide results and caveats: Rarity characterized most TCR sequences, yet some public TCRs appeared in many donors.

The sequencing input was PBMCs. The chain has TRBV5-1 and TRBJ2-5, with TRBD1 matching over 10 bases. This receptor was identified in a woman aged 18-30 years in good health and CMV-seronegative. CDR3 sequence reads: CAGSLRDRGTETQYF. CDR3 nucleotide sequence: TGCGCCGGCAGCCTCCGGGACAGGGGTACGGAGACCCAGTACTTC.